The sequence of this T cell receptor (beta chain) was determined in a study of OX40 agonist ivuxolimab in advanced cancers. Repertoires were generated with immunoSEQ multiplex PCR, while TCRdb's copy carries only in-frame clones and drops some. The sample yields tens of thousands of clones, around 89% seen once. The junction had 9 bases not matched to a gene; V was cut back by 2 bases and J by 2 bases. The CDR3 extends over 17 amino acids. The germline V gene encodes CDR1 MNHNS and CDR2 SASEGT. This chain connects TRBV6-1 to TRBJ1-5, with 7 bases lining up with TRBD1. The sequence was obtained from an adult with an advanced solid tumor such as melanoma, head and neck, liver or kidney cancer. The sample was CD4+ or CD8+ T cells sorted from blood, taken in a trial of the OX40 agonist ivuxolimab. Here the CDR3 reads CASSETTGRPGNQPQHF. CDR3 nucleotide sequence: TGTGCCAGCAGTGAAACGACAGGGAGACCGGGCAATCAGCCCCAGCATTTT.